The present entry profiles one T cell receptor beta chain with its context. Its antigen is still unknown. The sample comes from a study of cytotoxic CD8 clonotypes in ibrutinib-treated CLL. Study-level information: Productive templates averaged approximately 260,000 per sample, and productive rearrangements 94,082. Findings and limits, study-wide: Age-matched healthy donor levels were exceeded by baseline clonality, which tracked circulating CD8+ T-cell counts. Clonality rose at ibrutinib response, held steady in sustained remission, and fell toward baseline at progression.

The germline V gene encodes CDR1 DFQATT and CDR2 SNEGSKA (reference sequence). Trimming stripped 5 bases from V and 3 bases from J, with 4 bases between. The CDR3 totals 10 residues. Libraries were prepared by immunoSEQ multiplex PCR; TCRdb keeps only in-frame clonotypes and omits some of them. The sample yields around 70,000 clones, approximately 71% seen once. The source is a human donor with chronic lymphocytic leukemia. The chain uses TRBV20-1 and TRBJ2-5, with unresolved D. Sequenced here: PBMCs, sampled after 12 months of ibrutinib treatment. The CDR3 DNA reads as TGCAGTGCTGTGAAAGAGACCCAGTACTTC. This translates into CSAVKETQYF.